The 14 T cell receptor beta chains below come from one sample, sequenced in a study of blood T cell repertoires in COVID-19. Here immunoSEQ multiplex PCR was the method, and the copy in TCRdb shows in-frame clones only, minus some. Of fewer than 250,000 clones listed, more than 70% are singletons. The sequenced sample was peripheral blood. These receptors came from a woman aged 40 to 50 who had recovered from COVID-19.

The chain carries TRBV2 and TRBJ1-5; D call uncertain. This CDR3 spans 12 amino acids. V was pared by 4 bases and J by 4 bases, with 5 bases between. Germline V gene data show CDR1 as SNHLY and CDR2 as FYNNEI. CDR3 nucleotides: TGTGCCAGCAGTGTCGAGAATCAGCCCCAGCATTTT. Protein: CASSVENQPQHF.

This chain connects TRBV27 to TRBJ1-2; 8 nucleotides match TRBD1. This CDR3 has 12 amino acids. The germline CDR1 and CDR2 sequences are MNHEY and SMNVEV (reference sequence). V shed 6 bases, J shed 9 bases, and the junction held 6 bases outside the gene matches. The CDR3 spells CASSTGQGSYTF. CDR3 nucleotide sequence: TGTGCCAGCAGCACCGGACAGGGTAGCTACACCTTC.

The chain combines TRBV3-1 (or the pseudogene TRBV3-2) with TRBJ2-1, with D hard to call. The length of the CDR3 is 15 residues. Germline CDR1 is LGHDT and CDR2 is YNNKEL (reference sequence). Trimming took off 6 bases at V and 2 bases at J, with 14 bases between the two ends. DNA of the CDR3: TGTGCCAGCAGTCTTCAAGTTGAGGCCTACAATGAGCAGTTCTTC. It specifies CASSLQVEAYNEQFF.

The CDR3 spells CASSRTGGVTEAFF. CDR3 coding DNA: TGTGCCAGCAGTAGGACAGGGGGCGTAACTGAAGCTTTCTTT. The chain employs TRBV6-5 and TRBJ1-1; 11 bases are shared with TRBD1. The CDR3 contains 14 residues. In germline, CDR1 is MNHEY, CDR2 SVGAGI. V lost 5 bases and J lost 5; bases outside the gene matches: 4.

The chain has TRBV5-6 and TRBJ2-5, with 10 positions matching TRBD1. Germline lookup yields CDR1 SGHDT and CDR2 YYEEEE. Trimming at V came to 1 base and at J to 2 bases, leaving 2 bases not matched to a gene. The CDR3 extends over 15 amino acids. The CDR3 region is CASSLRTGGQETQYF. The CDR3 DNA follows: TGTGCCAGCAGCTTGAGGACAGGGGGTCAAGAGACCCAGTACTTC. Combining the CDR3 with reference TRBV5-6 and TRBJ2-5 gives the whole variable domain DAGVTQSPTHLIKTRGQQVTLRCSPKSGHDTVSWYQQALGQGPQFIFQYYEEEERQRGNFPDRFSGHQFPNYSSELNVNALLLGDSALYLCASSLRTGGQETQYFGPGTRLLVL.

V usage is TRBV15 and J usage is TRBJ2-3; D perhaps matches TRBD2 (6 bases). Germline V lookup: CDR1 LNHNV, CDR2 YYDKDF (reference sequence). Trimming took off 1 base at V and 11 bases at J, with 19 bases between the two ends. The CDR3 loop spans 15 amino acids. The CDR3 loop is CATSRVPGGPGEQYF. The CDR3 DNA is TGTGCCACCAGCAGAGTCCCTGGAGGGCCCGGAGAGCAGTATTTT.

V is TRBV30 and J is TRBJ1-1; a possible D gene is TRBD1 (5 bases). The CDR3 has 14 amino acids. Germline CDR1 and CDR2: GTSNPN and SVGIG (reference sequence). Between the trimmed V and J ends, which lost 0 bases and 5 bases, there was a span of 13 bases. CDR3 loop: CAWSVPGRRTEAFF. CDR3 bases: TGTGCCTGGAGTGTACCAGGGCGGAGAACTGAAGCTTTCTTT. Looking up the rest from reference TRBV30 and TRBJ1-1 gives the full variable domain: SQTIHQWPATLVQPVGSPLSLECTVEGTSNPNLYWYRQAAGRGLQLLFYSVGIGQISSEVPQNLSASRPQDRQFILSSKKLLLSDSGFYLCAWSVPGRRTEAFFGQGTRLTVV.

This sequence joins TRBV7-8 and TRBJ2-7; TRBD2 might be the D (5 bases). Germline assignment: CDR1 SGHVS and CDR2 FQNEAQ. Trimming left V 5 bases short and J 4 bases short, with 9 bases between. The CDR3 is made up of 12 amino acids. CDR3: CASSTRVYEQYF. In DNA, the CDR3 is TGTGCCAGCAGCACGAGGGTGTACGAGCAGTACTTC.

The genes are TRBV4-2 and TRBJ2-1, with D possibly being TRBD2 (5 bases). Germline CDR1 LGHNA, CDR2 YNFKEQ. The length of the CDR3 is 17 residues. Deletions cut 0 bases from V and 3 bases from J, with 15 bases between. CDR3 nucleotides: TGTGCCAGCAGCCAAGATCGGGGTTCGGACTTCTACAATGAGCAGTTCTTC. This encodes CASSQDRGSDFYNEQFF.

The chain is built from TRBV28 and TRBJ2-3, with D maybe TRBD1 (6 bases). CDR1 and CDR2 (germline): MDHEN, SYDVKM. The CDR3 consists of 13 residues. V shed 6 bases and J shed 4 bases, with 11 bases lying between them. The CDR3 loop is CASRSGQPDTQYF. The CDR3, as DNA: TGTGCCAGCAGATCCGGACAGCCAGATACGCAGTATTTT.

V is TRBV29-1 and J is TRBJ1-4; TRBD1 matches at 8 bases. Germline CDR1 is SQVTM and CDR2 is ANQGSEA. Trimming cost V 7 bases and J 8 bases; bases outside gene matches: 9. CDR3 length: 13 residues. DNA of the CDR3: TGCAGCGCAGCCGGGACAGGAAACGAAAAACTGTTTTTT. Protein product: CSAAGTGNEKLFF.

The V gene is TRBV19, the J gene TRBJ1-1, with D perhaps matching TRBD1 (6 bases). With 2 bases removed from V and 4 bases from J, the gap between germline ends came to 17 bases. CDR3 size: 16 residues. Per germline, CDR1 LNHDA and CDR2 SQIVND (reference sequence). CDR3 coding DNA: TGTGCCAGTAGTATATCCGGGGACATGCGGGCCACTGAAGCTTTCTTT. Its protein product is CASSISGDMRATEAFF.

J is TRBJ1-3 and V is TRBV11-2; no reliable D call. V shed 5 bases and J shed 0 bases, with 14 bases lying between them. Germline CDR1 reads SGHAT; CDR2 reads FQNNGV. CDR3 length: 16 amino acids. This CDR3 reads CASSSLGDISGNTIYF. The CDR3 DNA follows: TGTGCCAGCAGCAGCCTGGGAGATATCTCTGGAAACACCATATATTTT.

The rearrangement links TRBV19 to TRBJ2-5; 9 positions match TRBD1. The CDR3 contains 15 residues. Trimming removed 3 bases from V and 3 bases from J; junction bases left unmatched: 5. Germline-derived CDR1 and CDR2 are LNHDA and SQIVND (reference sequence). The CDR3 region has the DNA TGTGCCAGTAGTATGAAGGGACAGGGAAAAGAGACCCAGTACTTC. It yields the protein CASSMKGQGKETQYF.